Presented here are 25 T cell receptor beta chains from one specimen sequenced in a study of cytomegalovirus exposure and HLA in healthy donors. PCR involved 60 Vbeta and 13 Jbeta primers. Using immunoSEQ multiplex PCR, the repertoire was profiled, and TCRdb retains in-frame clones only, with some absent. The sample records around 160,000 clones, around 68% being singletons. The specimen sequenced was PBMCs. The origin of the receptors is a man aged 50-59 years in good health and CMV-seronegative.

The gene calls are TRBV6-5 and TRBJ2-7, with D perhaps TRBD2 (5 bases). Looked up from germline, CDR1 is MNHEY and CDR2 is SVGAGI. Trimming shortened V by 5 bases and J by 2 bases, and 13 bases separated the two germline ends. The CDR3 is 14 residues long. The CDR3 protein is CASSPSPGTYEQYF. Here the CDR3 DNA reads TGTGCCAGCAGTCCCTCTCCCGGGACCTACGAGCAGTACTTC.

V and J are TRBV5-6 and TRBJ2-5; 9 bases are shared with TRBD2. The ends lost 4 bases at V and 2 bases at J; junction bases unmatched: 3. Germline CDR1 and CDR2: SGHDT and YYEEEE. The CDR3 sequence is 14 residues long. CDR3 residues: CASSQTSGQETQYF. CDR3 DNA sequence: TGTGCCAGCAGCCAGACTAGCGGACAAGAGACCCAGTACTTC.

CDR3 DNA sequence: TGTGCCAGCTCACCACTAGGGGCTGAAGCTTTCTTT. This sequence encodes CASSPLGAEAFF. The J gene is TRBJ1-1, the V gene TRBV18, with D perhaps TRBD1 (5 bases). CDR1 is KGHSH, CDR2 LQKENI, per germline. Trimming took 1 base from V and 6 from J, leaving 6 bases between them. There are 12 residues in the CDR3. Full variable domain (rest looked up from reference TRBV18 and TRBJ1-1): NAGVMQNPRHLVRRRGQEARLRCSPMKGHSHVYWYRQLPEEGLKFMVYLQKENIIDESGMPKERFSAEFPKEGPSILRIQQVVRGDSAAYFCASSPLGAEAFFGQGTRLTVV.

CDR3 in amino acids: CASSPSGRPEFQPQHF. The DNA of the CDR3 is TGTGCCAGTAGTCCTAGCGGCAGGCCGGAGTTTCAGCCCCAGCATTTT. The chain employs TRBV19 and TRBJ1-5; D call uncertain. The germline V gene encodes CDR1 LNHDA and CDR2 SQIVND (reference sequence). V lost 5 bases, J lost 6 bases, and 20 bases lay in between. The length of the CDR3 is 16 residues.

The chain has TRBV6-1 and TRBJ1-5; 7 positions match TRBD1. V gave up 0 bases and J gave up 1 base; unmatched junction bases: 6. The CDR3 length is 17 residues. The germline CDR1 and CDR2 sequences are MNHNS and SASEGT. The CDR3 coding sequence is TGTGCCAGCAGTGAAGCCTACAGGGGATGGAGCAATCAGCCCCAGCATTTT. Its translation is CASSEAYRGWSNQPQHF.

The chain uses TRBV27 and TRBJ2-1; perhaps TRBD1 as D (6 bases). This CDR3 spans 15 amino acids. V was pared by 2 bases and J by 8 bases, with 16 bases between. Germline loops: CDR1 MNHEY, CDR2 SMNVEV (reference sequence). The CDR3 coding sequence is TGTGCCAGCAGTTTAGCACAGGGTATGGAGGATGAGCAGTTCTTC. Encoded protein: CASSLAQGMEDEQFF.

This clone was seen a few times. The chain recombines TRBV5-4 with TRBJ2-1, with D unresolved. V lost 0 bases, J lost 3 bases, and 10 bases lay in between. The CDR3 has 15 amino acids. Germline V lookup: CDR1 SGHNT, CDR2 YYREEE (reference sequence). This CDR3 reads CASSLVPNSYNEQFF. The CDR3, as DNA: TGTGCCAGCAGCTTGGTACCGAATAGCTACAATGAGCAGTTCTTC. Using reference TRBV5-4 and TRBJ2-1 for the parts outside the CDR3, the full variable domain is ETGVTQSPTHLIKTRGQQVTLRCSSQSGHNTVSWYQQALGQGPQFIFQYYREEENGRGNFPPRFSGLQFPNYSSELNVNALELDDSALYLCASSLVPNSYNEQFFGPGTRLTVL.

J is TRBJ2-2 and V is TRBV5-1, with 8 bases that match TRBD2. The CDR3 sequence is 16 residues long. The junction had 8 bases not matched to a gene; V was cut back by 2 bases and J by 5 bases. Germline assignment: CDR1 SGHRS and CDR2 YFSETQ. CDR3 nucleotide sequence: TGCGCCAGCAGCTTATTGGTTAGCGGGGCAACCGGGGAGCTGTTTTTT. It encodes CASSLLVSGATGELFF.

The chain joins TRBV4-1 to TRBJ1-1; tentatively, D is TRBD1 (6 bases). The CDR3 consists of 14 residues. The germline CDR1 and CDR2 sequences are MGHRA and YSYEKL. V lost 4 bases and J 3 bases, leaving 12 bases between the germline ends. For the CDR3, the DNA is TGCGCCAGCAGCCTACAGGGTCCGGACACTGAAGCTTTCTTT. It encodes CASSLQGPDTEAFF.

This clone has more than one count but fewer than ten. The rearrangement uses TRBV2 and TRBJ1-6; 9 nucleotides align to TRBD1. CDR1 is SNHLY and CDR2 is FYNNEI in the germline V gene. This CDR3 contains 14 residues. V lost 5 bases to trimming and J lost 9 bases; unmatched junction nucleotides: 5. CDR3 region: CASSSTGGSSPLHF. In nucleotides, the CDR3 is TGTGCCAGCAGTTCGACAGGGGGTAGTTCACCCCTCCACTTT.

V usage is TRBV6-5 and J usage is TRBJ2-1; D call uncertain. Trimming took off 0 bases at V and 0 bases at J, with 6 bases between the two ends. CDR1 and CDR2 from the germline V gene are MNHEY and SVGAGI. The CDR3 totals 15 residues. The CDR3 region is CASSYSRSSYNEQFF. The CDR3 DNA is TGTGCCAGCAGTTACTCGAGAAGCTCCTACAATGAGCAGTTCTTC.

The chain employs TRBV27 and TRBJ2-6; tentative D call: TRBD1 (6 bases). V was cut by 3 bases and J by 0 bases, with 12 bases left in between. Germline V gene data show CDR1 as MNHEY and CDR2 as SMNVEV (reference sequence). The CDR3 consists of 17 residues. DNA for the CDR3: TGTGCCAGCAGTTTGACAGGCGCCCGCTCTGGGGCCAACGTCCTGACTTTC. It translates to CASSLTGARSGANVLTF.

The chain employs TRBV7-9 and TRBJ2-5, with 7 bases fitting TRBD2. The CDR3 extends over 17 amino acids. Losses at the gene ends were 5 bases for V and 2 bases for J; bases not matched to a gene: 14. Germline CDR1 SEHNR, CDR2 FQNEAQ (reference sequence). The CDR3 reads CASSLTLGLVGQETQYF. CDR3 coding DNA: TGTGCCAGCAGCCTCACCCTCGGACTAGTGGGGCAAGAGACCCAGTACTTC.

The chain joins TRBV4-1 to TRBJ2-5; D is possibly TRBD2 (5 bases). The CDR3 loop spans 14 amino acids. From germline, CDR1 is MGHRA and CDR2 YSYEKL. Trimming removed 4 bases from V and 3 bases from J, with 12 bases in between. Written as DNA, the CDR3 is TGCGCCAGCAGCCCCGCTACTAGGGAAGAGACCCAGTACTTC. Its protein is CASSPATREETQYF.

The sample holds one count of this clone. At one boundary the junction diverges from the germline segment, which might be a read error. The chain employs TRBV4-2 and TRBJ2-1; 13 bases line up with TRBD2. Germline CDR1 LGHNA, CDR2 YNFKEQ. The CDR3 is 17 amino acids. The CDR3 coding sequence is TGTGCCAGCGGCCAAGTCGCCGGGACTAGCGGGGTGAATGAGCAGTTCTTC. This sequence encodes CASGQVAGTSGVNEQFF.

The chain joins TRBV28 to TRBJ1-5; possibly TRBD1 for D (6 bases). CDR1 and CDR2 from the germline V gene are MDHEN and SYDVKM. The V and J ends lost 6 bases and 6 bases respectively, with 15 bases between them. The CDR3 has 14 residues. CDR3 coding DNA: TGTGCCAGCAGCCAAACAGGGTTCGGTCAGCCCCAGCATTTT. It codes for CASSQTGFGQPQHF.

A remark on this clone: Additional DNA sequences in this sample encode the identical CDR3. The chain uses TRBV25-1 and TRBJ2-5, with D possibly TRBD2 on 6 matching bases. The CDR3 sequence is 16 residues long. V dropped 6 bases and J dropped 0 bases, with 17 bases sitting between them. Germline V lookup: CDR1 MGHDK, CDR2 SYGVNS. The CDR3 spells CASSDATRGYQETQYF. The DNA of the CDR3 is TGTGCCAGCAGCGACGCGACGCGGGGATACCAAGAGACCCAGTACTTC.

This clone was seen only a few times. The chain is built from TRBV5-1 and TRBJ1-6; TRBD1 agrees at 8 bases. V gave up 1 base and J gave up 10 bases; unmatched junction bases: 4. CDR1 is SGHRS and CDR2 is YFSETQ in the germline V gene. The CDR3 has 14 amino acids. The CDR3 nucleotides read TGCGCCAGCAGCTTGACAGGGGGGAACTCACCCCTCCACTTT. This codes for CASSLTGGNSPLHF.

The chain carries TRBV7-2 and TRBJ1-2, with D hard to call. Trimming left V 3 bases short and J 1 base short, with 6 bases between. The CDR3 consists of 13 residues. The germline V gene encodes CDR1 SGHTA and CDR2 FQGNSA. In DNA, the CDR3 is TGTGCCAGCAGCTTGGGAGATAACTATGGCTACACCTTC. Its translation is CASSLGDNYGYTF. Complete variable domain (other parts from reference TRBV7-2 and TRBJ1-2): GAGVSQSPSNKVTEKGKDVELRCDPISGHTALYWYRQSLGQGLEFLIYFQGNSAPDKSGLPSDRFSAERTGGSVSTLTIQRTQQEDSAVYLCASSLGDNYGYTFGSGTRLTVV.

The genes are TRBV5-4 and TRBJ2-2; TRBD1 is a possible D gene (6 bases). V was clipped by 4 bases and J by 5 bases, with 18 bases between them. The CDR3 has 16 residues. Germline V lookup: CDR1 SGHNT, CDR2 YYREEE (reference sequence). The CDR3 DNA follows: TGTGCCAGCAGCCGAGGGGCAGGGGACCGAACCGGGGAGCTGTTTTTT. Translated: CASSRGAGDRTGELFF.

J is TRBJ2-1 and V is TRBV21-1; the D call in the table, TRBD2, was not verified against the DNA. TRBV21-1 counts as a pseudogene. The CDR3 has 17 amino acids. The CDR3 reads CASSKARGGVGYNEQFF. CDR3 bases: TGTGCCAGCAGCAAAGCGCGAGGAGGGGTGGGATACAATGAGCAGTTCTTC.

The chain joins TRBV5-1 to TRBJ1-4; 8 nucleotides match TRBD1. Germline CDR1 reads SGHRS; CDR2 reads YFSETQ. The CDR3 runs to 14 residues. The junction had 6 bases not matched to a gene; V was cut back by 3 bases and J by 8 bases. Here the CDR3 reads CASSSGQGREKLFF. Written as DNA, the CDR3 is TGCGCCAGCAGCTCAGGACAGGGTCGAGAAAAACTGTTTTTT. Filled out from reference TRBV5-1 and TRBJ1-4, the complete variable domain reads KAGVTQTPRYLIKTRGQQVTLSCSPISGHRSVSWYQQTPGQGLQFLFEYFSETQRNKGNFPGRFSGRQFSNSRSEMNVSTLELGDSALYLCASSSGQGREKLFFGSGTQLSVL.

Only a few counts were recorded for this clone. This chain joins TRBV9 and TRBJ1-1, with a weak D call TRBD1 (5 bases). The V gene lost 2 bases and the J gene lost 4 bases, with 12 bases spanning the gap. In germline, CDR1 is SGDLS, CDR2 YYNGEE. The CDR3 covers 14 residues. The CDR3 is CASSVGTRSTEAFF. As DNA, the CDR3 is TGTGCCAGCAGCGTGGGGACTCGGAGCACTGAAGCTTTCTTT.

Turning to this clone: This same CDR3 is encoded by further DNA sequences in the sample. This sequence joins TRBV5-1 and TRBJ2-1; 7 positions match TRBD1. The CDR3 runs to 14 residues. Germline trimming cut 4 bases from V and 2 bases from J; bases unmatched to any gene: 3. CDR1 SGHRS and CDR2 YFSETQ come from the germline V gene. CDR3 region: CASSPGQTYNEQFF. CDR3 bases: TGCGCCAGCAGCCCGGGACAGACCTACAATGAGCAGTTCTTC.

The CDR3 bases are TGTGCCAGCAGTTACACCTCTCGACGGACAAACTATGGCTACACCTTC. Encoded protein: CASSYTSRRTNYGYTF. This chain joins TRBV6-5 and TRBJ1-2, with D perhaps TRBD1 (5 bases). Deletions cut 2 bases from V and 2 bases from J, with 15 bases between. Germline values: CDR1 MNHEY, CDR2 SVGAGI. The CDR3 sequence is 16 residues long.